The 5 T cell receptor beta chains reported below all come from one sample, sequenced in a study of CD8+ T cells in alopecia areata. Indicated treatment: oral pan-JAK inhibitor, 5-10 mg twice daily. Sequencing templates came from extracted RNA that was reverse transcribed into cDNA. Some clones are missing from TCRdb's copy, which holds only in-frame ones; the method was immunoSEQ multiplex PCR. The sample contains 200,000 to 250,000 clones, 50% to 60% of which appear only once. This specimen was CD4+ T cells sorted from blood, taken at week 4, from a patient treated with tofacitinib. These TCRs come from a human donor with alopecia areata.

The rearrangement links TRBV29-1 to TRBJ2-3; D might be TRBD1 or TRBD2, each matching 5 bases. Trimming pared 2 bases from V and 3 bases from J, leaving 12 bases between. This CDR3 is 14 amino acids long. Per the germline V gene, CDR1 is SQVTM and CDR2 is ANQGSEA. As DNA, the CDR3 is TGCAGCGTTGAAACCGGGGCCAGTACAGATACGCAGTATTTT. This gives the protein CSVETGASTDTQYF.

The rearrangement links TRBV10-2 to TRBJ2-1; D is unresolved. The CDR3 is 15 residues long. CDR1 and CDR2 from the germline V gene are WSHSY and SAAADI. Trimming removed 0 bases from V and 2 bases from J, with 8 bases in between. The CDR3 here is CASSESGSTYNEQFF. DNA of the CDR3: TGCGCCAGCAGTGAGTCGGGGTCCACCTACAATGAGCAGTTCTTC.

This clone was detected only a few times. The chain carries TRBV29-1 and TRBJ2-7, with TRBD1 as a possible D gene (7 bases). The ends were cut back, 4 bases at V and 4 bases at J, with 11 bases in the middle. Germline assignment: CDR1 SQVTM and CDR2 ANQGSEA. The CDR3 spans 12 residues. Here the CDR3 reads CSVGQGGYEQYF. In nucleotides, the CDR3 is TGCAGCGTTGGCCAGGGGGGATACGAGCAGTACTTC.

This sequence joins TRBV7-7 and TRBJ2-2; TRBD1 matches at 7 bases. The CDR3 is 19 residues long. Germline V lookup: CDR1 SSHAT, CDR2 FNYEAQ (reference sequence). V lost 0 bases and J lost 5; bases outside the gene matches: 15. The CDR3 loop is CASSLAESFVAGGTGELFF. CDR3 DNA: TGTGCCAGCAGCTTAGCCGAGAGTTTCGTGGCAGGGGGAACCGGGGAGCTGTTTTTT.

This chain connects TRBV5-1 to TRBJ2-1; TRBD2 might be the D (5 bases). This CDR3 has 16 residues. V was clipped by 0 bases and J by 6 bases, with 16 bases between them. CDR1 and CDR2 (germline): SGHRS, YFSETQ. The CDR3 here is CASSLASAGGGNEQFF. The DNA for the CDR3 is TGCGCCAGCAGCTTGGCCTCGGCAGGTGGAGGCAATGAGCAGTTCTTC.